One and the same sample provided the 19 T cell receptor beta chains below, sequenced in a study of blood T cell repertoires in COVID-19. Libraries were prepared by immunoSEQ multiplex PCR; TCRdb keeps only in-frame clonotypes and omits some of them. The table has about 240,000 clones, around four fifths seen once. Sequencing was carried out using peripheral blood. These TCRs come from a woman aged 55-70 years with active or convalescent COVID-19.

The chain's CDR3 is CASSQSIGTGWSPLHF. In DNA form, the CDR3 reads TGCGCCAGCAGCCAGAGCATCGGGACAGGCTGGTCACCCCTCCACTTT. The rearrangement uses TRBV5-1 and TRBJ1-6; 8 bases align to TRBD1. The V segment lost 4 bases and the J segment 10 bases; nucleotides outside the gene matches: 13. The germline gives CDR1 SGHRS, CDR2 YFSETQ. The CDR3 has 16 amino acids.

This clone appeared a single time. One junction end does not reproduce the germline sequence, and a read error may be involved. V and J are TRBV9 and TRBJ1-6; D may be TRBD1 (5 bases). Germline V CDR1 and CDR2: SGDLS, YYNGEE. The CDR3 is 14 amino acids. As DNA, the CDR3 is TGTGCCCGCAGCGGGGGGGGAGTTAATTCACCCCTCCACTTT. This codes for CARSGGGVNSPLHF.

The J gene is TRBJ2-2, the V gene TRBV5-6, with a weak D call TRBD2 (5 bases). Germline-derived CDR1 and CDR2 are SGHDT and YYEEEE. V gave up 0 bases and J gave up 6 bases, with 12 bases separating them. The CDR3 is 15 residues long. CDR3 nucleotides: TGTGCCAGCAGCTTGGCCACTTTAGCGCCCGGGGAGCTGTTTTTT. Its translation: CASSLATLAPGELFF.

The chain has TRBV7-2 and TRBJ1-4; maybe TRBD1 (5 bases). The CDR3 consists of 15 residues. CDR1 SGHTA and CDR2 FQGNSA come from the germline V gene. Trimming stripped 5 bases from V and 7 bases from J, with 17 bases between. In nucleotides, the CDR3 is TGTGCCAGCAGCCCCAGTGGACAACATTTTGAAAAACTGTTTTTT. Translation gives CASSPSGQHFEKLFF.

The genes are TRBV6-1 and TRBJ1-6; TRBD1 matches at 12 bases. Unmatched junction bases numbered 8, after V lost 4 bases and J lost 7 bases. CDR1 and CDR2 (germline): MNHNS, SASEGT. This CDR3 is 17 amino acids long. The CDR3 protein is CASSAGGGQGANSPLHF. The DNA for the CDR3 is TGTGCCAGCAGTGCCGGGGGGGGACAGGGGGCCAATTCACCCCTCCACTTT.

The chain is built from TRBV5-6 and TRBJ2-3; D perhaps matches TRBD2 (5 bases). The CDR3 loop spans 16 amino acids. Germline lookup yields CDR1 SGHDT and CDR2 YYEEEE. The germline V and J ends were trimmed by 0 bases and 4 bases, with 15 bases remaining between them. DNA of the CDR3: TGTGCCAGCAGCTTGGATATAGCGCTCGCCTCAGATACGCAGTATTTT. Residues: CASSLDIALASDTQYF.

V and J are TRBV4-2 and TRBJ2-3; 12 bases align to TRBD2. CDR1 and CDR2 (germline): LGHNA, YNFKEQ. The CDR3 sequence is 18 residues long. The J segment lost 4 bases and the V segment lost 1 base, leaving 9 bases of the junction unmatched. CDR3 bases: TGTGCCAGCAGCCAAGGGCTAGCGGGGGGGTACGGGTCAGATACGCAGTATTTT. Protein: CASSQGLAGGYGSDTQYF.

The chain joins TRBV7-9 to TRBJ1-1, with D possibly TRBD1 on 6 matching bases. Trimming left V 5 bases short and J 4 bases short, with 14 bases between. Looked up from germline, CDR1 is SEHNR and CDR2 is FQNEAQ (reference sequence). The length of the CDR3 is 14 residues. In DNA, the CDR3 is TGTGCCAGCAGCCTTGAGGGGGGGGGCACTGAAGCTTTCTTT. Protein: CASSLEGGGTEAFF.

This clone was seen only once. This chain connects TRBV9 to TRBJ2-2; TRBD1 matches at 7 bases. J lost 2 bases, V lost 2 bases, and 6 bases had no gene match. CDR1 is SGDLS and CDR2 is YYNGEE in the germline V gene. This CDR3 region has 16 residues. The CDR3 nucleotides are TGTGCCAGCAGCGTTATTGGGACAGTTAACACCGGGGAGCTGTTTTTT. Amino acids: CASSVIGTVNTGELFF.

This clone has just one count. The rearrangement links TRBV6-5 to TRBJ1-2; 8 nucleotides agree with TRBD1. CDR3 length: 13 residues. The trim removed 2 bases at V and 8 bases at J, leaving 4 bases unmatched. In germline, CDR1 is MNHEY, CDR2 SVGAGI. CDR3 coding DNA: TGTGCCAGCAGTTACGGACAGGGCGGAGGCTACACCTTC. Amino acids: CASSYGQGGGYTF.

The V and J genes are TRBV6-2 or TRBV6-3 and TRBJ2-7, with a weak D call TRBD1 (6 bases). The CDR3 spans 16 residues. Germline loops: CDR1 MNHEY, CDR2 SVGEGT. V was pared by 4 bases and J by 0 bases, with 16 bases between. CDR3 sequence: CASSSSSVQGSYEQYF. The CDR3 DNA follows: TGTGCCAGCAGTTCCAGTTCGGTACAGGGCTCCTACGAGCAGTACTTC.

The rearrangement joins TRBV7-2 to TRBJ2-5; no clear D. Trimming shortened V by 1 base and J by 1 base, and 10 bases separated the two germline ends. Per the germline V gene, CDR1 is SGHTA and CDR2 is FQGNSA. The CDR3 has 15 amino acids. The CDR3 sequence: CASSLGVISQETQYF. In DNA form, the CDR3 reads TGTGCCAGCAGCTTAGGAGTCATCTCCCAAGAGACCCAGTACTTC.

The gene calls are TRBV3-1 (or the pseudogene TRBV3-2) and TRBJ2-5; weak D call: TRBD2 (5 bases). V lost 4 bases and J lost 2, with 17 bases in between. This CDR3 is 16 amino acids long. Germline V gene sequence: CDR1 LGHDT, CDR2 YNNKEL (reference sequence). The CDR3 region is CASSPRGSQGQETQYF. The CDR3 DNA sequence: TGTGCCAGCAGCCCTCGGGGTAGCCAAGGGCAAGAGACCCAGTACTTC.

This clone was observed a few times. The chain carries TRBV6-2 or TRBV6-3 and TRBJ2-7; D unclear. The CDR3 totals 17 residues. V gave up 2 bases and J gave up 0 bases, with 17 bases separating them. Germline CDR1 is MNHEY and CDR2 is SVGEGT. Here the CDR3 DNA reads TGTGCCAGCAGTTACGAAGTGCAGGCGATCTACTCCTACGAGCAGTACTTC. Protein product: CASSYEVQAIYSYEQYF.

The chain employs TRBV30 and TRBJ1-6, with a tentative D call TRBD1 (5 bases). The germline V gene has CDR1 GTSNPN and CDR2 SVGIG (reference sequence). Trimming shortened V by 4 bases and J by 10 bases, and 14 bases separated the two germline ends. The length of the CDR3 is 13 residues. This CDR3 reads CAWNPLQDSPLHF. CDR3 bases: TGTGCCTGGAACCCCCTACAGGACTCACCCCTCCACTTT.

This clone was seen only a few times. The rearrangement uses TRBV6-5 and TRBJ1-5, with 10 bases identical to TRBD1. Per the germline V gene, CDR1 is MNHEY and CDR2 is SVGAGI. The CDR3 length is 13 residues. V lost 7 bases and J lost 5; bases outside the gene matches: 2. The CDR3 loop reads CASTGQGDQPQHF. The CDR3 DNA reads TGTGCCAGCACCGGACAGGGGGATCAGCCCCAGCATTTT.

The gene calls are TRBV6-5 and TRBJ1-1; a weak D match, TRBD1 (6 bases). CDR1 is MNHEY and CDR2 is SVGAGI in the germline V gene. V lost 2 bases to trimming and J lost 5 bases, with 12 bases between them. This CDR3 contains 14 residues. CDR3 region: CASSYKRGGTEAFF. The CDR3 DNA reads TGTGCCAGCAGTTACAAAAGGGGGGGGACTGAAGCTTTCTTT.

About this clone: The junction differs from germline at one of its ends, possibly a read error. The chain couples TRBV3-1 (or the pseudogene TRBV3-2) to TRBJ1-2; possible D gene TRBD1, 5 bases. CDR1 is LGHDT and CDR2 is YNNKEL in the germline V gene (reference sequence). This CDR3 spans 12 amino acids. This CDR3 reads CASSQGDYGYTF. The CDR3 nucleotides are TGTGCCAGCAGCCAAGGGGACTACGGCTACACCTTC.

The rearrangement links TRBV7-2 to TRBJ2-1; D is possibly TRBD2 (7 bases). Germline-derived CDR1 and CDR2 are SGHTA and FQGNSA. V was pared by 2 bases and J by 0 bases, with 14 bases between. The CDR3 is 17 amino acids. Here the CDR3 DNA reads TGTGCCAGCAGCTTAAAGGGGGGGCCCGGCTCCTACAATGAGCAGTTCTTC. It yields the protein CASSLKGGPGSYNEQFF.